This TCR beta chain comes out of a study of CD8 T cells in ankylosing spondylitis. Overall study results and limits: Characteristic of ankylosing spondylitis blood, it appeared, was a TCR beta motif comprising several highly homologous variants. There were earlier reports of some motif variants in reactive arthritis synovial fluid and blood. Within matched ankylosing spondylitis synovial fluid, disease-linked clones were reportedly significantly enriched.

The CDR3 runs 15 residues. The V segment lost 2 bases and the J segment 4 bases; nucleotides outside the gene matches: 4. Germline values: CDR1 DFQATT, CDR2 SNEGSKA (reference sequence). This clonotype was found a few times. As yet, its antigen is unknown. In making TCR beta libraries, quantitative 5'-RACE with molecular barcodes was used. TCRdb reprocessed the 5' RACE reads with MiXCR, giving one entry per CDR3 protein. The sample lists about 89,000 distinct CDR3 sequences; about 27% were seen once. Input material: blood, either unsorted or a sorted T cell fraction (not recorded which). The chain links TRBV20-1 to TRBJ1-5; 11 bases fit TRBD1. The receptor's source is a male donor with ankylosing spondylitis or in good health (not recorded which). In DNA, the CDR3 is TGCAGTGCTAGAAGGACAGGGGGCAGTAATCAGCCCCAGCATTTT. Translation gives CSARRTGGSNQPQHF.